Each of the 18 T cell receptor beta chains below was sequenced from the same sample in a study of cytomegalovirus exposure and HLA in healthy donors. PCR amplification relied on 60 Vbeta primers (plus 13 Jbeta primers). Data came from immunoSEQ multiplex PCR; TCRdb stores just in-frame clones and leaves some out. The repertoire includes roughly 190,000 clones, roughly 74% of them detected once, and 1.5% to 2% sits in the top ten. Sequencing used PBMCs. The source of these receptors is a woman aged 30 to 39 in good health and CMV-seronegative.

This rearrangement joins TRBV27 to TRBJ1-2, with TRBD1 identical over 9 bases. The CDR3 is made up of 13 amino acids. V lost 6 bases and J lost 6; bases outside the gene matches: 5. CDR1 is MNHEY, CDR2 SMNVEV, per germline (reference sequence). The CDR3 DNA sequence: TGTGCCAGCAGCCCTTGGACAGGGGATGGCTACACCTTC. The encoded protein is CASSPWTGDGYTF.

This chain uses TRBV7-2 with TRBJ1-5; maybe TRBD1 (5 bases). V lost 5 bases to trimming and J lost 2 bases, with 19 bases between them. This CDR3 has 17 residues. In germline, CDR1 is SGHTA, CDR2 FQGNSA. In DNA, the CDR3 is TGTGCCAGCAGCCCCCAGAGGAGGGGAGGAGGCAATCAGCCCCAGCATTTT. Translating gives CASSPQRRGGGNQPQHF.

This rearrangement joins TRBV5-4 to TRBJ1-1; possible D gene TRBD1, 6 bases. Trimming left V 0 bases short and J 1 base short, with 10 bases between. The CDR3 contains 15 residues. Per the germline V gene, CDR1 is SGHNT and CDR2 is YYREEE (reference sequence). This CDR3 reads CASSLGSGANTEAFF. In DNA, the CDR3 is TGTGCCAGCAGCTTGGGTTCAGGGGCGAACACTGAAGCTTTCTTT.

V and J are TRBV19 and TRBJ1-1, with a tentative D call TRBD1 (5 bases). Germline CDR1 is LNHDA and CDR2 is SQIVND (reference sequence). CDR3 length: 11 amino acids. V lost 10 bases to trimming and J lost 8 bases, with 14 bases between them. This CDR3 reads CATLRGPEAFF. CDR3 coding DNA: TGTGCCACCCTAAGGGGCCCAGAAGCTTTCTTT.

The V gene is TRBV4-1, the J gene TRBJ2-1; 10 bases match TRBD1. Germline CDR1 reads MGHRA; CDR2 reads YSYEKL. Trimming took 3 bases from V and 2 from J; bases not matched to a gene: 7. There are 17 residues in the CDR3. Here the CDR3 DNA reads TGCGCCAGCAGCCAGGATGAAGGGACAGGGGCCTACAATGAGCAGTTCTTC. Translated, it gives CASSQDEGTGAYNEQFF.

J is TRBJ2-7 and V is TRBV7-6; 9 bases match TRBD2. After removal of 4 bases from V and 4 bases from J, the junction contained 8 bases not matched to a gene. Germline loops: CDR1 SGHVS, CDR2 FNYEAQ. The CDR3 sequence is 15 residues long. As DNA, the CDR3 is TGTGCCAGCAGCTCGTATGGCGGGGGGGCGTACGAGCAGTACTTC. As protein: CASSSYGGGAYEQYF.

The V and J genes are TRBV27 and TRBJ1-1, with 8 bases matching TRBD1. Germline V CDR1 and CDR2: MNHEY, SMNVEV (reference sequence). V dropped 7 bases and J dropped 4; count of bases not matched to a gene: 8. The CDR3 contains 14 residues. Written as DNA, the CDR3 is TGTGCCAGCACCAGGGGGCATAAGAGCACTGAAGCTTTCTTT. Encoded protein: CASTRGHKSTEAFF.

This clone has only one observation. J is TRBJ2-3 and V is TRBV5-5; TRBD2 is a possible D gene (5 bases). This CDR3 comprises 14 residues. V lost 6 bases and J lost 0, with 11 bases in between. CDR1 and CDR2 (germline): SGHKS, YYEKEE (reference sequence). The CDR3 reads CASTPGYSTDTQYF. Written as DNA, the CDR3 is TGTGCCAGCACTCCGGGATACAGCACAGATACGCAGTATTTT.

This clone was seen only a few times. The V call is TRBV19, the J call TRBJ1-1, with D possibly being TRBD1 (6 bases). Germline V gives CDR1 LNHDA, CDR2 SQIVND (reference sequence). V was cut by 4 bases and J by 3 bases, with 9 bases left in between. The CDR3 has 13 residues. As DNA, the CDR3 is TGTGCCAGTAGTAGTAACAGGGACACTGAAGCTTTCTTT. Translated: CASSSNRDTEAFF.

This clone was seen just once. The chain couples TRBV4-1 to TRBJ1-6; 8 bases are a match to TRBD1. Per the germline V gene, CDR1 is MGHRA and CDR2 is YSYEKL. This CDR3 has 15 residues. With 4 bases clipped from V and 9 bases from J, the junction kept 8 bases outside the gene matches. As DNA, the CDR3 is TGCGCCAGCAGCCGAGTGACAGGGGAGCCTTCACCCCTCCACTTT. This translates into CASSRVTGEPSPLHF.

This chain links TRBV5-6 with TRBJ1-3, with a weak D call TRBD1 (5 bases). The germline CDR1 and CDR2 sequences are SGHDT and YYEEEE. The ends were cut back, 2 bases at V and 0 bases at J, with 15 bases in the middle. The CDR3 is 17 amino acids. The CDR3 loop is CASSFRLDTYSGNTIYF. CDR3 sequence (DNA): TGTGCCAGCAGCTTTCGGCTGGACACCTACTCTGGAAACACCATATATTTT.

The genes are TRBV7-8 and TRBJ1-2; possibly TRBD1 for D (5 bases). Germline CDR1 reads SGHVS; CDR2 reads FQNEAQ. Trimming pared 1 base from V and 8 bases from J, leaving 20 bases between. The CDR3 consists of 16 residues. CDR3 in DNA: TGTGCCAGCAGCTTAGTGATTGGGCAGGGAATACGGGGCTACACCTTC. It is translated as CASSLVIGQGIRGYTF.

This chain links TRBV9 with TRBJ1-3; D gene uncertain. V shed 1 base and J shed 0 bases, with 5 bases lying between them. Per germline, CDR1 SGDLS and CDR2 YYNGEE. CDR3 size: 14 residues. CDR3 amino acids: CASSVQSSGNTIYF. In nucleotides, the CDR3 is TGTGCCAGCAGCGTACAGTCCTCTGGAAACACCATATATTTT.

The V and J genes are TRBV19 and TRBJ1-1; a weak D match, TRBD1 (5 bases). The CDR3 is 14 amino acids. Looked up from germline, CDR1 is LNHDA and CDR2 is SQIVND (reference sequence). Trimming shortened V by 7 bases and J by 1 base, and 13 bases separated the two germline ends. The CDR3 nucleotides are TGTGCCAGTAAAAAGGGGCAGGGGAACACTGAAGCTTTCTTT. Translating gives CASKKGQGNTEAFF.

The chain employs TRBV7-8 and TRBJ1-3; a possible D gene is TRBD1 (5 bases). V was clipped by 5 bases and J by 0 bases, with 11 bases between them. Germline lookup yields CDR1 SGHVS and CDR2 FQNEAQ. CDR3 size: 15 residues. Written as DNA, the CDR3 is TGTGCCAGCAGCCGACAGCACCCCTCTGGAAACACCATATATTTT. This sequence encodes CASSRQHPSGNTIYF. Drawing the rest from reference TRBV7-8 and TRBJ1-3, the complete variable domain is GAGVSQSPRYKVAKRGQDVALRCDPISGHVSLFWYQQALGQGPEFLTYFQNEAQLDKSGLPSDRFFAERPEGSVSTLKIQRTQQEDSAVYLCASSRQHPSGNTIYFGEGSWLTVV.

V and J are TRBV5-1 and TRBJ1-4; TRBD1 is a possible D gene (5 bases). The CDR3 extends over 15 amino acids. Deletions cut 4 bases from V and 4 bases from J, with 14 bases between. Germline CDR1 SGHRS, CDR2 YFSETQ. Here the CDR3 reads CASSKVGGGNEKLFF. The CDR3 DNA reads TGCGCCAGCAGCAAAGTCGGCGGGGGTAATGAAAAACTGTTTTTT.

There are a few counts of this clone. This sequence joins TRBV10-3 and TRBJ2-7; possibly TRBD2 for D (7 bases). In germline, CDR1 is ENHRY, CDR2 SYGVKD. There are 18 residues in the CDR3. V lost 3 bases to trimming and J lost 3 bases, with 24 bases between them. The CDR3 DNA reads as TGTGCCATCAGTGATTACCTGGGGGCAGGGTCTAGCGGCTACGAGCAGTACTTC. Amino acid sequence: CAISDYLGAGSSGYEQYF.

This sequence joins TRBV7-9 and TRBJ2-7, with 11 nucleotides matching TRBD2. The CDR3 consists of 14 residues. V dropped 3 bases and J dropped 10; count of bases not matched to a gene: 8. The germline V gene encodes CDR1 SEHNR and CDR2 FQNEAQ (reference sequence). The CDR3 region is CASSLGTSGPQQYF. The CDR3 bases are TGTGCCAGCAGCTTGGGGACTAGCGGCCCACAACAGTACTTC.